Below, 9 T cell receptor beta chains from the same sample are listed, as sequenced in a study of T cell repertoires in cytomegalovirus infection. TCRdb ran MiXCR on the reads and lists one entry per CDR3 protein. The sample yields fewer than 300,000 distinct CDR3 sequences, roughly 26% seen once. Sequenced sample: PBMCs. These receptors were taken from a human donor in good health (CMV status not recorded). Some clones in this sample may be carry-over from other donors' samples.

This clonotype occurred a few times. The chain uses TRBV12-3 or TRBV12-4 and TRBJ1-2; 7 bases are shared with TRBD1. The CDR3 is 14 residues long. The junction had 7 bases not matched to a gene; V was cut back by 4 bases and J by 5 bases. In nucleotides, the CDR3 is TGTGCCAGCAGTTCGGGGGACAGATCATATGGCTACACCTTC. Translated: CASSSGDRSYGYTF.

The chain combines TRBV11-2 with TRBJ2-3; D not resolved. This CDR3 comprises 16 residues. Trimming cost V 1 base and J 2 bases, with 13 bases left between them. The germline V gene has CDR1 SGHAT and CDR2 FQNNGV. CDR3 DNA sequence: TGTGCCAGCAGCTTAGGTGTCGGACCTAACACAGATACGCAGTATTTT. Translated: CASSLGVGPNTDTQYF. Full variable domain (outside the CDR3, taken from reference TRBV11-2 and TRBJ2-3): EAGVAQSPRYKIIEKRQSVAFWCNPISGHATLYWYQQILGQGPKLLIQFQNNGVVDDSQLPKDRFSAERLKGVDSTLKIQPAKLEDSAVYLCASSLGVGPNTDTQYFGPGTRLTVL.

As regards this clonotype: A much larger clone lies one base from this, so it may be a read error. The CDR3, as DNA: TGTGCCAGCAGTTTATCTCACGTCGTACAGGGGGCGGGGGGCTACACCTTC. It translates to CASSLSHVVQGAGGYTF. V is TRBV28 and J is TRBJ1-2, with 9 bases lining up with TRBD1. The CDR3 loop spans 17 amino acids. With 1 base clipped from V and 8 bases from J, the junction kept 14 bases outside the gene matches. Per the germline V gene, CDR1 is MDHEN and CDR2 is SYDVKM.

The chain has TRBV28 and TRBJ2-1; TRBD1 matches at 7 bases. The germline CDR1 and CDR2 sequences are MDHEN and SYDVKM. The CDR3 runs 15 residues. The ends lost 1 base at V and 7 bases at J; junction bases unmatched: 7. The CDR3 nucleotides are TGTGCCAGCAGTTTATTAGGCCAGGGGGAGAATGAGCAGTTCTTC. Protein product: CASSLLGQGENEQFF.

The J gene is TRBJ1-6, the V gene TRBV14; 8 nucleotides agree with TRBD1. The CDR3 is 16 residues long. Per germline, CDR1 SGHDN and CDR2 FVKESK. The ends lost 1 base at V and 8 bases at J; junction bases unmatched: 7. The CDR3 DNA follows: TGTGCCAGCAGCCAAGGGCCCGGGACAGGCGATTCACCCCTCCACTTT. Its protein product is CASSQGPGTGDSPLHF. The complete variable domain, with remaining parts taken from reference TRBV14 and TRBJ1-6, reads EAGVTQFPSHSVIEKGQTVTLRCDPISGHDNLYWYRRVMGKEIKFLLHFVKESKQDESGMPNNRFLAERTGGTYSTLKVQPAELEDSGVYFCASSQGPGTGDSPLHFGNGTRLTVT.

This clonotype has at least ten counts. This chain links TRBV7-2 with TRBJ1-2; TRBD1 agrees at 7 bases. The CDR3 consists of 14 residues. Germline V gene data show CDR1 as SGHTA and CDR2 as FQGNSA. Trimming at V came to 5 bases and at J to 8 bases, leaving 11 bases not matched to a gene. CDR3 residues: CASSPDRAPRGYTF. The CDR3 bases are TGTGCCAGCAGCCCCGACAGGGCCCCTCGAGGCTACACCTTC. Full variable domain (outside the CDR3, taken from reference TRBV7-2 and TRBJ1-2): GAGVSQSPSNKVTEKGKDVELRCDPISGHTALYWYRQSLGQGLEFLIYFQGNSAPDKSGLPSDRFSAERTGGSVSTLTIQRTQQEDSAVYLCASSPDRAPRGYTFGSGTRLTVV.

This clonotype is a singleton in its sample. V usage is TRBV2 and J usage is TRBJ2-4, with D possibly matching TRBD1 (6 bases). Germline CDR1 and CDR2: SNHLY and FYNNEI. The CDR3 contains 17 residues. The V end was cut by 7 bases, the J end by 0 bases, with 19 bases between. CDR3 sequence: CASKRDIFSLAKNIQYF. The DNA for the CDR3 is TGTGCCAGCAAAAGGGACATCTTTTCTCTAGCCAAAAACATTCAGTACTTC. The variable domain in full, completed from reference TRBV2 and TRBJ2-4, reads EPEVTQTPSHQVTQMGQEVILRCVPISNHLYFYWYRQILGQKVEFLVSFYNNEISEKSEIFDDQFSVERPDGSNFTLKIRSTKLEDSAMYFCASKRDIFSLAKNIQYFGAGTRLSVL.

This clonotype has a handful of counts. This rearrangement joins TRBV28 to TRBJ1-1; 10 nucleotides match TRBD1. Germline V gene data show CDR1 as MDHEN and CDR2 as SYDVKM. After removal of 4 bases from V and 7 bases from J, the junction contained 3 bases not matched to a gene. The CDR3 is made up of 13 amino acids. The DNA for the CDR3 is TGTGCCAGCAGTTCCGGGACAGGGGTTGAAGCTTTCTTT. It yields the protein CASSSGTGVEAFF.

J is TRBJ1-1 and V is TRBV28; D is unresolved. Germline V gene lookup returns CDR1 MDHEN and CDR2 SYDVKM. The V gene lost 4 bases and the J gene lost 7 bases, with 10 bases spanning the gap. The CDR3 extends over 12 amino acids. CDR3 DNA sequence: TGTGCCAGCAGTTCCTACACCGATGAAGCTTTCTTT. Encoded protein: CASSSYTDEAFF.